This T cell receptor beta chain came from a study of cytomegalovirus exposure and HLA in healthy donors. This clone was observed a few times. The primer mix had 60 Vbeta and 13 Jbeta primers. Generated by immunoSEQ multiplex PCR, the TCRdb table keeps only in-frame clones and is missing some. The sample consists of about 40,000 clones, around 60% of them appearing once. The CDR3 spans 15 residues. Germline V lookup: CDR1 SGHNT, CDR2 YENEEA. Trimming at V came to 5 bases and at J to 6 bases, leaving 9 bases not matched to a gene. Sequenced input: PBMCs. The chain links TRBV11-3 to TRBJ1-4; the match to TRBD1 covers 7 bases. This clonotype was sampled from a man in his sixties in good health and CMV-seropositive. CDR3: CASSPLTGVYEKLFF. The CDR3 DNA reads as TGTGCCAGCAGCCCCCTTACAGGGGTATATGAAAAACTGTTTTTT.